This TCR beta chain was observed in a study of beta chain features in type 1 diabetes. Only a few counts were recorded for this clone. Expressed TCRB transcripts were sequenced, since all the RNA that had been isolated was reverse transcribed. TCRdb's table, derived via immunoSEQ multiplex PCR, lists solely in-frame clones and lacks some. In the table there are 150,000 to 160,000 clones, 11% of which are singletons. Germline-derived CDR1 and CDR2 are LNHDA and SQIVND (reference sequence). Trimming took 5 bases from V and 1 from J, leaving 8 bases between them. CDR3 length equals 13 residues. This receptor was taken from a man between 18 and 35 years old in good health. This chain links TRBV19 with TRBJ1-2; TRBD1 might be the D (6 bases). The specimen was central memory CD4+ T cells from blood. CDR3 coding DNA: TGTGCCAGTAGTCTACAGGGTAACTATGGCTACACCTTC. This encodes CASSLQGNYGYTF. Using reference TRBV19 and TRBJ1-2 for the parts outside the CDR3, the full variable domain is DGGITQSPKYLFRKEGQNVTLSCEQNLNHDAMYWYRQDPGQGLRLIYYSQIVNDFQKGDIAEGYSVSREKKESFPLTVTSAQKNPTAFYLCASSLQGNYGYTFGSGTRLTVV.